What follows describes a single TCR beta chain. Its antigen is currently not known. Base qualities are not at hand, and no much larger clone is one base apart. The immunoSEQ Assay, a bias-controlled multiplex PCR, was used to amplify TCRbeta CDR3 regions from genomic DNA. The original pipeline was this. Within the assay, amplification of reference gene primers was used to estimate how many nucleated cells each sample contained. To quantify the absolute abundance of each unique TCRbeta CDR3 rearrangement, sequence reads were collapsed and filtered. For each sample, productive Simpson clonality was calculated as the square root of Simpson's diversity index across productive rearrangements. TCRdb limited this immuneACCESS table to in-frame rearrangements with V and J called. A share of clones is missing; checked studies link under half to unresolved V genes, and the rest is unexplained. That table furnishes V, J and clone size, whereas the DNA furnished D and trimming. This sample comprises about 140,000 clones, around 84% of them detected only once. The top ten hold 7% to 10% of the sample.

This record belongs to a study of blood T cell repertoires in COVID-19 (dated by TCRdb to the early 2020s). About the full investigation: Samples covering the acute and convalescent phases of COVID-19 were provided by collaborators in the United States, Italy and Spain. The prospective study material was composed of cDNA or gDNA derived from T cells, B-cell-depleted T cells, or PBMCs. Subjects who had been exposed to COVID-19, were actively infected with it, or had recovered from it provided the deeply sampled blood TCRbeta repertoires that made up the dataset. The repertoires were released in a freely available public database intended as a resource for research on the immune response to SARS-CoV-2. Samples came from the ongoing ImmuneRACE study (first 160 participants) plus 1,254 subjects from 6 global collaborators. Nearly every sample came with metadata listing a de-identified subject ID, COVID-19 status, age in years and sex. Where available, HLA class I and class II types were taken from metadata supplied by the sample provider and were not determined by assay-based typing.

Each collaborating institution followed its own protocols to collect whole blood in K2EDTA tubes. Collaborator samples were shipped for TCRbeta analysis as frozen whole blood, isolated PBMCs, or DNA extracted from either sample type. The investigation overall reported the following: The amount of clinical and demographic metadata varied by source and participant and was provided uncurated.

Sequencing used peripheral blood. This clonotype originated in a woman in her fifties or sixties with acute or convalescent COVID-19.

CDR3 loop: CASALGTGPALGGELFF. The sequenced DNA: TGCGCCAGTGCCCTGGGGACAGGGCCCGCCCTAGGCGGGGAGCTGTTTTTT. Recombination linked TRBV10-2 to TRBJ2-2, with TRBD1 identical over 9 junction bases. V loses 9 bases at its end and J loses 7 bases; junction bases beyond the gene matches: 18. The CDR3 covers 17 residues, taking in both the cysteine and the phenylalanine. This entry keeps only the CDR3 DNA: 51 bases, framed from base 1. CDR1 and CDR2 are read off the germline V gene as WSHSY and SAAADI.